A single T cell receptor (beta chain) is shown here with its context. Germline trimming cut 4 bases from V and 8 bases from J; bases unmatched to any gene: 8. The germline CDR1 and CDR2 sequences are MNHEY and SMNVEV (reference sequence). The CDR3 is made up of 15 amino acids. Data came from immunoSEQ multiplex PCR; TCRdb stores just in-frame clones and leaves some out. The data hold tens of thousands of clones, with 70% to 90% observed a single time. This entry is derived from a study of T cell changes during pregnancy in multiple sclerosis. This TCR was recovered from a female donor with multiple sclerosis, enrolled in a pregnancy study. The sample consisted of CD4+ T cells from peripheral blood mononuclear cells, taken in the first trimester of pregnancy. The J gene is TRBJ2-1, the V gene TRBV27; 10 bases align to TRBD1. In DNA form, the CDR3 reads TGTGCCAGCAGTTCTTGGGACAGGGGTAGCGATGAGCAGTTCTTC. It is translated as CASSSWDRGSDEQFF.